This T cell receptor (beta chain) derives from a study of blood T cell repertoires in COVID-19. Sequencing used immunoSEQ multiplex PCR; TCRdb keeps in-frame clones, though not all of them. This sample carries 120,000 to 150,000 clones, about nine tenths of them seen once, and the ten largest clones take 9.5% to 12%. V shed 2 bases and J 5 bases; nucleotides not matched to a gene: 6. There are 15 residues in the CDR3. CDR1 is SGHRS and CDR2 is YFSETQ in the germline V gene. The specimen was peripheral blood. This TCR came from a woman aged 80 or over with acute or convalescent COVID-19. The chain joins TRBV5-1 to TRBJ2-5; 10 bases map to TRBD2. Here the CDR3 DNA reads TGCGCCAGCAGCTTCCTAGCGGGGGCCCGTGAGACCCAGTACTTC. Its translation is CASSFLAGARETQYF.